Following are 30 T cell receptor beta chains from one sample sequenced in a study of blood T cell repertoires in COVID-19. The protocol was immunoSEQ multiplex PCR, while the TCRdb copy is restricted to in-frame clones and leaves out a portion. Of about 220,000 clones in the sample, about 85% were seen once. The sequenced material came from peripheral blood. These receptors came from a man aged 45-65 years who had recovered from COVID-19.

This clone occurred a few times. The rearrangement links TRBV5-1 to TRBJ1-4, with D possibly being TRBD1 (5 bases). The CDR3 has 14 residues. The ends were cut back, 1 base at V and 3 bases at J, with 7 bases in the middle. CDR1 and CDR2 (germline): SGHRS, YFSETQ. The CDR3 here is CASSLPGANEKLFF. The CDR3 DNA follows: TGCGCCAGCAGCTTGCCGGGGGCTAATGAAAAACTGTTTTTT.

The V call is TRBV5-1, the J call TRBJ2-7; 9 nucleotides agree with TRBD1. CDR3 length equals 15 residues. V lost 1 base and J lost 4; bases outside the gene matches: 6. The germline CDR1 and CDR2 sequences are SGHRS and YFSETQ. The DNA of the CDR3 is TGCGCCAGCAGCTTGTACGGGACAGGGCTATACGAGCAGTACTTC. Translating it yields CASSLYGTGLYEQYF.

The V and J genes are TRBV18 and TRBJ2-1; tentative D call: TRBD2 (5 bases). The V end was cut by 2 bases, the J end by 5 bases, with 7 bases between. The length of the CDR3 is 13 residues. Germline V gives CDR1 KGHSH, CDR2 LQKENI. In DNA form, the CDR3 reads TGTGCCAGCTCACCAGGGCGGGACAATGAGCAGTTCTTC. It is translated as CASSPGRDNEQFF.

This clone turned up a few times. The sample carries other DNA sequences with the same CDR3. The genes are TRBV28 and TRBJ1-3, with a possible D match to TRBD1 (5 bases). The ends were cut back, 6 bases at V and 0 bases at J, with 9 bases in the middle. This CDR3 is built from 14 residues. CDR1 and CDR2 from the germline V gene are MDHEN and SYDVKM. DNA of the CDR3: TGTGCCAGCAGCCAGGGATCCTCTGGAAACACCATATATTTT. Protein product: CASSQGSSGNTIYF. Drawing the rest from reference TRBV28 and TRBJ1-3, the complete variable domain is DVKVTQSSRYLVKRTGEKVFLECVQDMDHENMFWYRQDPGLGLRLIYFSYDVKMKEKGDIPEGYSVSREKKERFSLILESASTNQTSMYLCASSQGSSGNTIYFGEGSWLTVV.

The rearrangement uses TRBV2 and TRBJ2-5, with 8 bases that match TRBD2. The V and J ends lost 5 bases and 3 bases, in that order; junction bases with no gene match: 11. Per germline, CDR1 SNHLY and CDR2 FYNNEI. The CDR3 runs 16 residues. The CDR3 reads CASSKQGRGGEETQYF. CDR3 DNA sequence: TGTGCCAGCAGTAAACAGGGTCGGGGGGGAGAAGAGACCCAGTACTTC. Based on the CDR3 plus reference TRBV2 and TRBJ2-5, the full variable domain is EPEVTQTPSHQVTQMGQEVILRCVPISNHLYFYWYRQILGQKVEFLVSFYNNEISEKSEIFDDQFSVERPDGSNFTLKIRSTKLEDSAMYFCASSKQGRGGEETQYFGPGTRLLVL.

This clone was found once. This chain joins TRBV3-1 (or the pseudogene TRBV3-2) and TRBJ1-4; D call uncertain. The V end lost 4 bases, the J end lost 0 bases, and 15 bases lay between the germline ends. The CDR3 extends over 17 amino acids. Germline V lookup: CDR1 LGHDT, CDR2 YNNKEL (reference sequence). In DNA form, the CDR3 reads TGTGCCAGCAGCCCCACGGGTCGGTCCCCAACTAATGAAAAACTGTTTTTT. It specifies CASSPTGRSPTNEKLFF.

The chain employs TRBV15 and TRBJ1-1; D gene unclear. V was pared by 5 bases and J by 5 bases, with 15 bases between. The CDR3 spans 14 residues. CDR1 is LNHNV and CDR2 is YYDKDF in the germline V gene (reference sequence). In nucleotides, the CDR3 is TGTGCCACCAGCGGTCCCTCTGGAGGGACTGAAGCTTTCTTT. It is translated as CATSGPSGGTEAFF.

The table lists this clone with a few counts. This rearrangement joins TRBV21-1 to TRBJ1-2; TRBD1, as called in the table, went unchecked against the DNA. TRBV21-1 is tagged as a pseudogene. This CDR3 is 17 amino acids long. In nucleotides, the CDR3 is TGTGCCAGCAGCAAAGACGAAGGGGGTCGGCTTAGACGGGGCTACACCTTC. This gives the protein CASSKDEGGRLRRGYTF.

The J gene is TRBJ2-7, the V gene TRBV27; D gene uncertain. The CDR3 has 14 amino acids. V was pared by 2 bases and J by 0 bases, with 8 bases between. Germline V lookup: CDR1 MNHEY, CDR2 SMNVEV (reference sequence). CDR3 sequence: CASSLDKASYEQYF. In DNA, the CDR3 is TGTGCCAGCAGTTTAGACAAGGCCTCCTACGAGCAGTACTTC.

The genes are TRBV6-5 and TRBJ1-5; tentatively, D is TRBD1 (6 bases). The CDR3 consists of 15 residues. The germline V gene encodes CDR1 MNHEY and CDR2 SVGAGI. V lost 7 bases and J 4 bases, leaving 17 bases between the germline ends. CDR3 sequence (DNA): TGTGCCAGCAAGAACCAGGACAGCCCAAATCAGCCCCAGCATTTT. Protein sequence: CASKNQDSPNQPQHF.

This rearrangement joins TRBV24-1 to TRBJ2-1; TRBD2 matches 11 bases. V gave up 3 bases and J gave up 7 bases; unmatched junction bases: 10. The germline CDR1 and CDR2 sequences are KGHDR and SFDVKD. The CDR3 is made up of 17 amino acids. The CDR3 reads CATSDGTSGSFYNEQFF. The CDR3 region has the DNA TGTGCCACCAGTGATGGAACTAGCGGGAGTTTTTATAATGAGCAGTTCTTC.

This chain connects TRBV5-1 to TRBJ2-7, with 11 bases matching TRBD2. This CDR3 comprises 15 residues. Germline V gives CDR1 SGHRS, CDR2 YFSETQ. The ends lost 3 bases at V and 2 bases at J; junction bases unmatched: 4. The CDR3 region is CASSSGTSGPYEQYF. Here the CDR3 DNA reads TGCGCCAGCAGCTCAGGGACTAGCGGACCCTACGAGCAGTACTTC.

This clone appeared a single time. This rearrangement joins TRBV6-5 to TRBJ2-7; 8 bases fit TRBD2. V trimming: 0 bases; J trimming: 1 base; junction bases outside the gene matches: 2. The CDR3 runs 15 residues. CDR1 MNHEY and CDR2 SVGAGI come from the germline V gene. CDR3 DNA: TGTGCCAGCAGTTACTCTAGCGGGACTTCCTACGAGCAGTACTTC. This codes for CASSYSSGTSYEQYF.

V is TRBV7-2 and J is TRBJ2-3; possible D gene TRBD2, 6 bases. V was clipped by 3 bases and J by 1 base, with 11 bases between them. CDR1 and CDR2 (germline): SGHTA, FQGNSA. CDR3 length equals 15 residues. The CDR3 protein is CASSFSGPRTDTQYF. DNA of the CDR3: TGTGCCAGCAGCTTTAGCGGACCACGCACAGATACGCAGTATTTT.

The V gene is TRBV5-5, the J gene TRBJ2-1; D is unresolved. Trimming pared 3 bases from V and 7 bases from J, leaving 5 bases between. Germline CDR1 is SGHKS and CDR2 is YYEKEE (reference sequence). The CDR3 runs to 11 residues. Here the CDR3 reads CASSYNNEQFF. The CDR3 DNA reads as TGTGCCAGCAGCTATAATAATGAGCAGTTCTTC.

The chain combines TRBV29-1 with TRBJ1-1; 8 bases fit TRBD1. CDR1 and CDR2 (germline): SQVTM, ANQGSEA. J gave up 0 bases and V 7 bases, and 16 bases lay outside the gene matches. The length of the CDR3 is 17 residues. CDR3 in DNA: TGCAGCGCTGGGACAGGCCCTCTTCGTATTATGAACACTGAAGCTTTCTTT. Translated, it gives CSAGTGPLRIMNTEAFF.

This clone occurred a few times. The chain recombines TRBV12-3 or TRBV12-4 with TRBJ2-2; a weak D match, TRBD2 (5 bases). The length of the CDR3 is 12 residues. Trimming removed 4 bases at V and 8 bases at J, with 8 bases between. The CDR3 DNA reads as TGTGCCAGCAGTTACGGGGTAGGGGAGCTGTTTTTT. Its protein product is CASSYGVGELFF.

The chain combines TRBV5-4 with TRBJ2-7, with D perhaps TRBD2 (6 bases). This CDR3 region has 16 residues. V lost 10 bases and J lost 0, with 23 bases in between. The V gene's germline CDR1 is SGHNT and CDR2 YYREEE (reference sequence). CDR3 protein: CAGSSGASALSYEQYF. The CDR3 DNA sequence: TGTGCCGGAAGTAGTGGGGCTAGCGCCCTCTCCTACGAGCAGTACTTC. Filled out from reference TRBV5-4 and TRBJ2-7, the complete variable domain reads ETGVTQSPTHLIKTRGQQVTLRCSSQSGHNTVSWYQQALGQGPQFIFQYYREEENGRGNFPPRFSGLQFPNYSSELNVNALELDDSALYLCAGSSGASALSYEQYFGPGTRLTVT.

The gene calls are TRBV13 and TRBJ1-5; D is unresolved. Germline CDR1 PRHDT, CDR2 FYEKMQ (reference sequence). This CDR3 is built from 12 residues. The V gene lost 5 bases and the J gene lost 9 bases, with 11 bases spanning the gap. The CDR3 bases are TGTGCCAGCAGCAAAAGACACGGGCCCCAGCATTTT. Protein product: CASSKRHGPQHF.

The chain recombines TRBV2 with TRBJ1-5; TRBD1 agrees at 8 bases. Germline loops: CDR1 SNHLY, CDR2 FYNNEI. The CDR3 consists of 14 residues. The V segment lost 4 bases and the J segment 7 bases; nucleotides outside the gene matches: 6. Here the CDR3 reads CASSAGQGGQPQHF. In DNA, the CDR3 is TGTGCCAGCAGTGCAGGACAGGGAGGCCAGCCCCAGCATTTT.

The sample holds one count of this clone. The V call is TRBV4-1, the J call TRBJ2-1; possibly TRBD1 for D (7 bases). This CDR3 has 15 residues. The germline V and J ends were trimmed by 7 bases and 2 bases, with 15 bases remaining between them. Looked up from germline, CDR1 is MGHRA and CDR2 is YSYEKL. The CDR3 here is CASNQGGPTYNEQFF. Here the CDR3 DNA reads TGCGCCAGCAACCAGGGGGGACCTACCTACAATGAGCAGTTCTTC.

The genes are TRBV30 and TRBJ1-5; D remains unclear. The germline CDR1 and CDR2 sequences are GTSNPN and SVGIG (reference sequence). V lost 2 bases, J lost 7 bases, and 9 bases lay in between. This CDR3 region has 12 residues. The CDR3 is CAWSFRGQPQHF. In DNA form, the CDR3 reads TGTGCCTGGAGTTTCCGAGGCCAGCCCCAGCATTTT. Variable domain in full (rest from reference TRBV30 and TRBJ1-5): SQTIHQWPATLVQPVGSPLSLECTVEGTSNPNLYWYRQAAGRGLQLLFYSVGIGQISSEVPQNLSASRPQDRQFILSSKKLLLSDSGFYLCAWSFRGQPQHFGDGTRLSIL.

The chain combines TRBV5-1 with TRBJ1-6; 8 bases agree with TRBD1. V gave up 3 bases and J gave up 7 bases; unmatched junction bases: 6. Germline V gene sequence: CDR1 SGHRS, CDR2 YFSETQ. The CDR3 covers 15 residues. The CDR3 loop is CASSSSGTGNSPLHF. The DNA of the CDR3 is TGCGCCAGCAGCTCCTCCGGGACAGGAAATTCACCCCTCCACTTT.

The genes are TRBV5-6 and TRBJ2-2; 9 bases fit TRBD1. The germline V gene encodes CDR1 SGHDT and CDR2 YYEEEE. The CDR3 totals 16 residues. V trimming: 0 bases; J trimming: 7 bases; junction bases outside the gene matches: 7. CDR3 residues: CASSLVTGGNDGELFF. In DNA form, the CDR3 reads TGTGCCAGCAGCTTGGTAACAGGGGGCAATGACGGGGAGCTGTTTTTT. Combining the CDR3 with reference TRBV5-6 and TRBJ2-2 gives the whole variable domain DAGVTQSPTHLIKTRGQQVTLRCSPKSGHDTVSWYQQALGQGPQFIFQYYEEEERQRGNFPDRFSGHQFPNYSSELNVNALLLGDSALYLCASSLVTGGNDGELFFGEGSRLTVL.

The chain joins TRBV7-6 to TRBJ2-7; D gene ambiguous. In germline, CDR1 is SGHVS, CDR2 FNYEAQ. There are 15 residues in the CDR3. V lost 5 bases, J lost 2 bases, and 16 bases lay in between. CDR3 loop: CASSVSSDVPYEQYF. The CDR3 region has the DNA TGTGCCAGCAGCGTTTCGAGTGATGTGCCCTACGAGCAGTACTTC.

This chain connects TRBV5-5 to TRBJ2-1, with 10 bases aligning to TRBD2. Germline V gene sequence: CDR1 SGHKS, CDR2 YYEKEE (reference sequence). Germline trimming cut 1 base from V and 0 bases from J; bases unmatched to any gene: 4. This CDR3 has 17 residues. Here the CDR3 reads CASSLYGLADSYNEQFF. CDR3 in DNA: TGTGCCAGCAGCTTGTACGGACTAGCGGACTCCTACAATGAGCAGTTCTTC.

This clone was detected only a few times. The rearrangement uses TRBV11-2 and TRBJ1-1, with 7 bases identical to TRBD1. This CDR3 has 15 residues. Trimming took 5 bases from V and 1 from J; bases not matched to a gene: 7. Germline CDR1 SGHAT, CDR2 FQNNGV. The CDR3 region is CASSQTGTANTEAFF. CDR3 DNA sequence: TGTGCCAGCAGCCAAACCGGGACAGCGAACACTGAAGCTTTCTTT.

This chain uses TRBV7-8 with TRBJ2-1, with D perhaps matching TRBD2 (5 bases). The CDR3 sequence is 14 residues long. V lost 7 bases, J lost 0 bases, and 10 bases lay in between. Germline CDR1 reads SGHVS; CDR2 reads FQNEAQ. In DNA, the CDR3 is TGTGCCAGCATGACGGGGAGCTCCTACAATGAGCAGTTCTTC. It specifies CASMTGSSYNEQFF.

The chain joins TRBV12-1 to TRBJ1-4. TRBV12-1 is labeled a pseudogene. The CDR3 covers 13 residues. The CDR3 nucleotides are TGTGCCGCATCCATAGCAACTAATGAAAAACTGTTTTTT. Translation gives CAASIATNEKLFF.

V and J are TRBV28 and TRBJ1-1; no reliable D call. This CDR3 is 12 amino acids long. Germline values: CDR1 MDHEN, CDR2 SYDVKM. Trimming shortened V by 3 bases and J by 5 bases, and 7 bases separated the two germline ends. CDR3 in amino acids: CASSLLVTEAFF. The CDR3 DNA is TGTGCCAGCAGTTTGTTAGTGACTGAAGCTTTCTTT.